This T cell receptor (beta chain) is drawn from a study of blood T cells in healthy people across ages. The CDR3 length is 17 residues. J gave up 0 bases and V 5 bases, and 8 bases lay outside the gene matches. In this sample, this clonotype turned up a few times. It was with a sample-barcoded 5' primer and a J-beta primer mix that a second PCR of roughly 7 to 11 cycles was run. From the 5' RACE reads, TCRdb called clonotypes with MiXCR, one entry per CDR3 protein. The sample lists some 560,000 distinct CDR3 sequences, roughly a quarter occurring once. Separately, the same data were catalogued under a study of T cells of mothers and their children.

The sequencing sample was made of blood. The receptor was derived from a boy aged 2 to 10 in good health. This rearrangement joins TRBV12-3 or TRBV12-4 to TRBJ2-3; 10 bases match TRBD2. The CDR3 reads CASSRLAGGASTDTQYF. CDR3 nucleotide sequence: TGTGCCAGCAGTCGATTAGCGGGGGGTGCTAGCACAGATACGCAGTATTTT.